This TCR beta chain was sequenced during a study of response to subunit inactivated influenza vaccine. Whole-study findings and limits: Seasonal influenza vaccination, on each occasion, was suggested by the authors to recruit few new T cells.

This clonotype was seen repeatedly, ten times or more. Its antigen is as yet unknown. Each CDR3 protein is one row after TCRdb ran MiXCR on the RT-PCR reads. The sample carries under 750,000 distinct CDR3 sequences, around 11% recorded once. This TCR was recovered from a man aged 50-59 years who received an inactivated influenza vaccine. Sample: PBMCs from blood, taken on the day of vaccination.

CDR3 DNA: TGCGCCAGCAGCCAAGATTCCCGGACCAATACGCAGTATTTT. Translation gives CASSQDSRTNTQYF. The chain uses TRBV4-1 and TRBJ2-3; D is uncertain. The CDR3 is made up of 14 amino acids. V dropped 0 bases and J dropped 7 bases, with 11 bases sitting between them. Germline V gives CDR1 MGHRA, CDR2 YSYEKL.